One sample yielded the 22 T cell receptor beta chains listed below, sequenced in a study of tumor-infiltrating lymphocytes in primary liver carcinoma. Priming with a constant-region primer yielded TCR beta cDNA from 450 to 600 ng total RNA. TCR beta libraries came from three nested multiplex PCR rounds using slightly modified ARM-PCR. TRBV1-TRBV30 forward primers and a C-beta reverse primer were used in the first two PCR rounds, which each ran for nine to ten cycles. In TCRdb, the multiplex PCR reads were re-called with MiXCR into one record per CDR3 protein. The sample comprises 80,000 or so distinct CDR3 sequences, 60% to 80% of which are singletons, and about 13% rests with the top ten. The 20-30 mg bulk tissue piece was not sorted before simultaneous RNA and DNA extraction. Source material: liver tumor tissue from sampling region 4. The sample's subset: tumor region T4, right-lateral pole. The receptors derive from a woman aged 55 to 70 with primary liver carcinoma and hepatitis B virus infection.

Comment on this clonotype: The junction and the germline gene differ at one end; a read error may be behind it. This chain joins TRBV18 and TRBJ1-2; tentative D call: TRBD1 (6 bases). Germline CDR1 and CDR2: KGHSH and LQKENI. This CDR3 has 14 residues. The CDR3 DNA sequence: TGTGCCAGCTCACCCGCCTCCACAGGGAAGGGCTACATCTTC. Protein product: CASSPASTGKGYIF.

This clonotype was counted at least ten times. The chain uses TRBV5-1 and TRBJ2-3, with D unresolved. Trimming shortened V by 4 bases and J by 4 bases, and 13 bases separated the two germline ends. This CDR3 is 14 amino acids long. The germline V gene has CDR1 SGHRS and CDR2 YFSETQ. The CDR3 is CASSPSLSADTQYF. CDR3 nucleotides: TGCGCCAGCAGCCCATCCCTTTCGGCAGATACGCAGTATTTT.

Remarks on this clonotype: A read error may be the cause here, since a much bigger clone is one base away. J is TRBJ2-7 and V is TRBV28, with 7 nucleotides matching TRBD2. Germline V gene data show CDR1 as MDHEN and CDR2 as SYDVKM. There are 15 residues in the CDR3. The CDR3 DNA follows: TGTGCCAGCAGTCCCCGAGGGAGGGACTCCTCCGAGCAGCACTTC. This gives the protein CASSPRGRDSSEQHF.

Concerning this clonotype: A read error may be the cause here, since a much bigger clone is one base away. The rearrangement joins TRBV7-8 to TRBJ2-1; 11 bases align to TRBD2. V was pared by 2 bases and J by 12 bases, with 6 bases of the junction left unmatched. Germline CDR1 SGHVS, CDR2 FQNEAQ. The CDR3 has 14 residues. CDR3 sequence reads: CASSLSSGRSGQFF. The CDR3 nucleotides read TGTGCCAGCAGCTTATCTAGCGGGAGGTCTGGGCAGTTCTTC.

This clonotype appeared many times. The rearrangement uses TRBV30 and TRBJ1-2; D gene unclear. The ends were cut back, 2 bases at V and 5 bases at J, with 12 bases in the middle. Per germline, CDR1 GTSNPN and CDR2 SVGIG (reference sequence). The CDR3 length is 13 residues. In DNA form, the CDR3 reads TGTGCCTGGAGTATGGCGGGCCTATATGGCTACACCTTC. Its translation is CAWSMAGLYGYTF.

Concerning this clonotype itself: A much larger clone sits a single nucleotide away, making a read error possible. The chain carries TRBV30 and TRBJ2-7; D gene unclear. Germline CDR1 is GTSNPN and CDR2 is SVGIG (reference sequence). This CDR3 is built from 13 residues. The V end was cut by 1 base, the J end by 2 bases, with 9 bases between. The CDR3 DNA follows: TGTGCCTGGAGTGAAGTGGAGCCCTACGAGCAGTACTTC. This encodes CAWSEVEPYEQYF. Using reference TRBV30 and TRBJ2-7 for the parts outside the CDR3, the full variable domain is SQTIHQWPATLVQPVGSPLSLECTVEGTSNPNLYWYRQAAGRGLQLLFYSVGIGQISSEVPQNLSASRPQDRQFILSSKKLLLSDSGFYLCAWSEVEPYEQYFGPGTRLTVT.

Notes on this clonotype: Given the absence of the conserved phenylalanine or tryptophan at the CDR3 end, a read error is likely. The DNA is left out, because the CDR3 cannot be placed on it with certainty; the CDR3 is given as TCRdb lists it. The chain recombines TRBV6-5 with TRBJ2-5. Germline loops: CDR1 MNHEY, CDR2 SVGAGI. The CDR3 spans 15 amino acids, including both terminal residues. The CDR3 sequence: CASSYIGAGRETQYV.

The rearrangement links TRBV29-1 to TRBJ2-1, with D possibly being TRBD2 (6 bases). There are 12 residues in the CDR3. Trimming removed 7 bases from V and 8 bases from J, with 15 bases in between. The germline V gene encodes CDR1 SQVTM and CDR2 ANQGSEA. CDR3 in DNA: TGCAGCGCTGCGAGTAGCGGTCATGAGCAGTTCTTC. As protein: CSAASSGHEQFF.

In this sample, this clonotype turned up many times. This chain connects TRBV24-1 to TRBJ2-3; a possible D gene is TRBD1 (7 bases). V was cut by 0 bases and J by 1 base, with 16 bases left in between. Looked up from germline, CDR1 is KGHDR and CDR2 is SFDVKD. The CDR3 spans 18 residues. CDR3 region: CATSDLQGGRARTDTQYF. The CDR3 DNA is TGTGCCACCAGTGATTTGCAGGGGGGAAGAGCACGCACAGATACGCAGTATTTT.

Turning to this clonotype: A much larger clone lies one base from this, so it may be a read error. This chain connects TRBV28 to TRBJ2-5; D might be TRBD2 (7 bases). The CDR3 is 14 residues long. The germline V gene has CDR1 MDHEN and CDR2 SYDVKM. This chain's CDR3 is CASSKLGGGETHYF. In nucleotides, the CDR3 is TGTGCCAGCAGCAAACTAGGGGGGGGGGAGACCCACTACTTC.

With regard to this clonotype: The junction and the germline gene differ at one end; a read error may be behind it. The CDR3 nucleotides read TGTGCCAGCATCTTAGGGATTCGAAGGAAAGGCACAGATGCGCAGTATTTT. It encodes CASILGIRRKGTDAQYF. The V gene is TRBV11-2, the J gene TRBJ2-3; D is undetermined. CDR1 is SGHAT, CDR2 FQNNGV, per germline. This CDR3 is built from 17 residues.

This clonotype has at least ten counts. The chain joins TRBV20-1 to TRBJ2-1; 13 bases match TRBD2. Losses at the gene ends were 5 bases for V and 1 base for J; bases not matched to a gene: 5. The CDR3 is 16 amino acids. Per germline, CDR1 DFQATT and CDR2 SNEGSKA (reference sequence). For the CDR3, the DNA is TGCAGTGCTCCTAGGACTAGCGGGGGTTCCTACAATGAGCAGTTCTTC. This codes for CSAPRTSGGSYNEQFF.

Remarks on this clonotype: One end of the junction fails to match germline, which may point to a read error. The chain combines TRBV28 with TRBJ2-2; D gene ambiguous. Germline V gives CDR1 MDHEN, CDR2 SYDVKM. This CDR3 contains 13 residues. The CDR3 region is CASRAGGFEELLF. The CDR3 DNA reads TGTGCCAGCAGAGCCGGTGGGTTCGAGGAGCTGCTTTTT.

Details on this clonotype: Just one base apart from a much larger clone, this may be a read error. CDR3 sequence (DNA): TGTGCCAGCAGTAAGGGGGCCTTAGGCACTTACGAGCGGTACTTC. This codes for CASSKGALGTYERYF. J is TRBJ2-7 and V is TRBV6-1, with 7 bases identical to TRBD1. Germline V lookup: CDR1 MNHNS, CDR2 SASEGT. The CDR3 covers 15 residues.

As concerns this clonotype: One end of the junction varies from germline; a read error may be responsible. This chain joins TRBV6-5 and TRBJ1-5, with 9 nucleotides matching TRBD1. CDR3 length: 15 amino acids. CDR1 and CDR2 (germline): MNHEY, SVGAGI. The CDR3 loop is CARRRTGDVNQSQHF. In DNA, the CDR3 is TGTGCCAGAAGGAGGACAGGGGACGTCAATCAGTCCCAGCATTTT.

Turning to this clonotype: Because the CDR3 is missing its conserved closing phenylalanine or tryptophan, this is likely a read error. It is unclear where the CDR3 begins or ends on the DNA, so no DNA is shown, and the CDR3 is as TCRdb lists it. CDR3 loop: CASSKIGQEAPEEFL. The genes are TRBV6-2 or TRBV6-3 and TRBJ1-4; the table's TRBD1 call for D was not verified on the DNA. Germline lookup yields CDR1 MNHEY and CDR2 SVGEGT. Ends included, the CDR3 has 15 residues.

The chain joins TRBV29-1 to TRBJ2-1; 11 nucleotides agree with TRBD2. Judging by the DNA end, TRBJ2-7 fits better; the J call may be wrong. This CDR3 spans 16 amino acids. Germline V gene lookup returns CDR1 SQVTM and CDR2 ANQGSEA. CDR3 DNA sequence: TGCAGCGATGGAGGTACTAGCGGGAGCTCCTACAATGAGCAGTACTTC. Its translation: CSDGGTSGSSYNEQYF.

Of note for this clonotype: Lacking the conserved final phenylalanine or tryptophan, this CDR3 likely reflects a read error. The limits of the CDR3 on the DNA are not certain, so only TCRdb's listed CDR3 is given. The chain carries TRBV6-2 or TRBV6-3 and TRBJ2-7; the D call in the table, TRBD2, was not verified against the DNA. From germline, CDR1 is MNHEY and CDR2 SVGEGT. The CDR3 totals 18 residues, both ends included. The CDR3 protein is CASSYSISSGKVTYEQDS.

A remark on this clonotype: Sequence at one end of the junction differs from germline and may be a read error. The chain is built from TRBV5-4 and TRBJ2-5; TRBD2 agrees at 11 bases. The CDR3 contains 15 residues. CDR1 and CDR2 from the germline V gene are SGHNT and YYREEE (reference sequence). The CDR3 region has the DNA TGTGTCAGCAGCTTCGGGACTAGCGGCCAGGAGACCCAGTACTTC. It translates to CVSSFGTSGQETQYF.

The rearrangement links TRBV30 to TRBJ2-1; D is unclear. Germline V gives CDR1 GTSNPN, CDR2 SVGIG (reference sequence). Trimming stripped 4 bases from V and 8 bases from J, with 15 bases between. This CDR3 contains 13 residues. The CDR3 loop is CAWTSEGKYEQFF. In DNA form, the CDR3 reads TGTGCCTGGACGTCTGAAGGGAAGTATGAGCAGTTCTTC.

The chain links TRBV5-1 to TRBJ2-4, with D possibly called TRBD1 or TRBD2 (5 bases each). The CDR3 totals 16 residues. Germline CDR1 and CDR2: SGHRS and YFSETQ. For the CDR3, the DNA is TGCGCTAACAGCTTGGGGGTAGGGAGCGTCAAAAACATTCAGTACTTC. Its protein is CANSLGVGSVKNIQYF.

This clonotype was seen a few times. The chain couples TRBV18 to TRBJ1-4, with D unclear. The CDR3 loop spans 15 amino acids. The germline CDR1 and CDR2 sequences are KGHSH and LQKENI. Trimming stripped 4 bases from V and 0 bases from J, with 9 bases between. The CDR3 sequence is CASSQDTTTNEKLFF. The CDR3 bases are TGTGCCAGCTCACAAGACACGACAACTAATGAAAAACTGTTTTTT.